This T cell receptor (beta chain) was sequenced in a study of blood T cell repertoires in COVID-19 (dated by TCRdb to 2020 to 2022). In terms of the full investigation: Collaborator samples came from the United States, Italy and Spain and covered acute and convalescent phases of COVID-19. The prospective study material was composed of cDNA or gDNA derived from T cells, B-cell-depleted T cells, or PBMCs. The dataset comprised deeply sampled blood TCRbeta repertoires from subjects exposed to, actively infected with, or recovered from COVID-19. The repertoires were released in a freely available public database intended as a resource for research on the immune response to SARS-CoV-2. Samples came from the ongoing ImmuneRACE study (first 160 participants) plus 1,254 subjects from 6 global collaborators. Nearly every sample came with metadata listing a de-identified subject ID, COVID-19 status, age in years and sex. Where available, HLA class I and class II types were obtained from metadata supplied by the sample provider rather than from assay-based typing. Results and caveats for the whole study, not just this receptor: The amount of clinical and demographic metadata varied by source and participant and was provided uncurated.

From its cysteine to its phenylalanine, the CDR3 spans 13 amino acids. Of all the DNA, just the CDR3 is kept, 39 bases in frame from base 1. V loses 6 bases at its end and J loses 8 bases; junction bases beyond the gene matches: 5. The germline V gene gives CDR1 as SGHVS and CDR2 as FNYEAQ. TCRbeta CDR3 regions were amplified from genomic DNA by means of the immunoSEQ Assay, a bias-controlled multiplex PCR. Under the source paper's analysis protocol: The number of nucleated cells in each sample was estimated by amplification of reference gene primers within the assay. To quantify the absolute abundance of each unique TCRbeta CDR3 rearrangement, sequence reads were collapsed and filtered. For each sample, productive Simpson clonality was calculated by taking the square root of Simpson's diversity index across productive rearrangements. This is the immuneACCESS table as TCRdb keeps it, with only in-frame sequences that have V and J called. A part of the clones is gone; compared with another copy, unresolved V genes explain less than half, and the rest is unexplained. That table gives V, J and clone size, and the DNA gave D and trimming. The sample profile shows over 200,000 clones; over 70% of them were found once. Roughly 7.6% of the sample lies in the top ten.

Whole blood was collected in K2EDTA tubes by collaborating institutions according to the institutions' own protocols. For TCRbeta analysis, collaborator samples were shipped as frozen whole blood, as isolated PBMCs, or as DNA extracted from either sample type. This clone came up once. This receptor's antigen is unknown. Per-base qualities were not stored, and no clone one base away is much larger. The rearrangement combines TRBV7-6 with TRBJ1-3, with TRBD1 matching 9 junction bases. Sequencing was carried out using peripheral blood. This clonotype originated in a woman in her forties or fifties with acute or convalescent COVID-19. Read as DNA, the sequence is TGTGCCAGCAGTTGGGACAGGGAGGACACCATATATTTT. It encodes CASSWDREDTIYF.